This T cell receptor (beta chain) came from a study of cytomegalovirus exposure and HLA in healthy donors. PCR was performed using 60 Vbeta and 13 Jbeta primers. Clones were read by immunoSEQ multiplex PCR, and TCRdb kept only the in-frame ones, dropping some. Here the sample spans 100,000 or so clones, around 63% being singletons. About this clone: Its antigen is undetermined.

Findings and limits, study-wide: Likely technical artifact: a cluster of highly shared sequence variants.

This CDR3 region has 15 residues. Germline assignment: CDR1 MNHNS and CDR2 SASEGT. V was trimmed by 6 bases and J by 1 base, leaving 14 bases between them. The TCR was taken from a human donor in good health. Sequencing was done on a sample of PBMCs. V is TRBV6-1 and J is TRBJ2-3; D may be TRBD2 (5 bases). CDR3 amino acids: CASRLSSGRTDTQYF. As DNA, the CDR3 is TGTGCCAGCAGACTATCCAGCGGCCGCACAGATACGCAGTATTTT.